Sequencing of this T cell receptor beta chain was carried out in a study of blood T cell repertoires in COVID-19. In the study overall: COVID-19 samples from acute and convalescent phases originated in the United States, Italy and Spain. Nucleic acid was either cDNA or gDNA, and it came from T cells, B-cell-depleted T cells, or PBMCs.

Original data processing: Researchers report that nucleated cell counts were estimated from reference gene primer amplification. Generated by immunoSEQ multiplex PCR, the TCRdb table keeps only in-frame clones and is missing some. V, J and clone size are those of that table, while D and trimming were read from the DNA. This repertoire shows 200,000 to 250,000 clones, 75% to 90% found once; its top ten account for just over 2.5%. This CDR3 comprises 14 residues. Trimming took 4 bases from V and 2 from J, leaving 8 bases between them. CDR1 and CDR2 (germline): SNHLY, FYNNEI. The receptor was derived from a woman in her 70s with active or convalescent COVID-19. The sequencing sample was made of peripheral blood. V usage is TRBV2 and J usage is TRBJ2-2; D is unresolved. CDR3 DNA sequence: TGTGCCAGCAGTGTGTTCCAAAACACCGGGGAGCTGTTTTTT. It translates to CASSVFQNTGELFF. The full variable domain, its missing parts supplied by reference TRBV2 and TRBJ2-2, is EPEVTQTPSHQVTQMGQEVILRCVPISNHLYFYWYRQILGQKVEFLVSFYNNEISEKSEIFDDQFSVERPDGSNFTLKIRSTKLEDSAMYFCASSVFQNTGELFFGEGSRLTVL.